This TCR beta chain was recovered during a study of control samples from healthy donors and cancer patients. Method: immunoSEQ multiplex PCR; TCRdb's copy keeps in-frame clones and lacks some. Counted here are about 120,000 clones, 70% to 90% occurring once; the ten biggest clones make up 3.4%. This CDR3 has 17 residues. In germline, CDR1 is GTSNPN, CDR2 SVGIG (reference sequence). V was trimmed by 1 base and J by 3 bases, leaving 21 bases between them. The V and J genes are TRBV30 and TRBJ1-2; the D gene is possibly TRBD1 (5 bases). The specimen was blood. The sequence came from a man aged 40-49 years in good health. CDR3 amino acids: CAWSGPSQGRVYYGYTF. The CDR3, as DNA: TGTGCCTGGAGTGGGCCCTCGCAGGGAAGAGTCTACTATGGCTACACCTTC.